This T cell receptor (beta chain) was captured by sequencing in a study of regulatory T cells in long-lasting Graves disease. General observations from the study: Accuracy could have been hurt by small sample size. Thyroid tissue went unexamined; only peripheral blood was analyzed.

Documented time point: newly diagnosed GD, antithyroid drugs for less than 3 months. Generation of the TCR library employed RNA extracted from PBMCs. The length of the CDR3 is 15 residues. V lost 4 bases and J lost 0; bases outside the gene matches: 5. From germline, CDR1 is SGHAT and CDR2 FQNNGV. Library construction for TCR beta used iRepertoire HTBI primers and Arm-PCR of CDR3 regions. TCRdb independently ran MiXCR on the multiplex PCR reads; one entry per CDR3 protein. The repertoire holds around 470,000 distinct CDR3 sequences, with around 15% as singletons. This clonotype was counted ten times or more. Antigen unknown. A further study also used this sample, focusing on T cells in Graves' hyperthyroidism and ophthalmopathy. Per that paper: Any patient presenting with uncontrolled infection, other autoimmune disease, pregnancy or lactation was left out. Blood also held most thyroid clonotypes expanded beyond 0.001.

The rearrangement joins TRBV11-2 to TRBJ2-7; the match to TRBD2 covers 8 bases. The TCR originated in a woman in her forties or fifties with Graves disease. Source: peripheral blood mononuclear cells (PBMCs), taken at new diagnosis, from a patient treated with antithyroid drugs. The CDR3 reads CASSSSLAASYEQYF. CDR3 sequence (DNA): TGTGCCAGCAGCTCCTCACTAGCGGCCTCCTACGAGCAGTACTTC.